The present TCR beta chain was sequenced within a study of immune evolution from preneoplasia to lung adenocarcinoma. Turning to this clone: Its antigen is unidentified.

Whole-study findings and limits: Top clone frequencies peaked in normal lung, apparently declining through invasive adenocarcinoma.

This table comes from immunoSEQ multiplex PCR, and its TCRdb copy is limited to in-frame clones, with some not included. The sample lists 10,000 or so clones; around 79% were seen once. V was trimmed by 4 bases and J by 4 bases, leaving 14 bases between them. The CDR3 has 15 residues. Looked up from germline, CDR1 is SGHTA and CDR2 is FQGTGA. The receptor comes from a donor at least 70 years old with lung adenocarcinoma. The specimen sequenced was FFPE minimally invasive lung adenocarcinoma tissue. The chain joins TRBV7-3 to TRBJ2-1; D unclear. This chain's CDR3 is CASSSSETNYNEQFF. The CDR3 DNA is TGTGCCAGCAGCTCAAGCGAAACGAATTACAATGAGCAGTTCTTC. The full variable domain, with the rest looked up from reference TRBV7-3 and TRBJ2-1, is GAGVSQTPSNKVTEKGKYVELRCDPISGHTALYWYRQSLGQGPEFLIYFQGTGAADDSGLPNDRFFAVRPEGSVSTLKIQRTERGDSAVYLCASSSSETNYNEQFFGPGTRLTVL.